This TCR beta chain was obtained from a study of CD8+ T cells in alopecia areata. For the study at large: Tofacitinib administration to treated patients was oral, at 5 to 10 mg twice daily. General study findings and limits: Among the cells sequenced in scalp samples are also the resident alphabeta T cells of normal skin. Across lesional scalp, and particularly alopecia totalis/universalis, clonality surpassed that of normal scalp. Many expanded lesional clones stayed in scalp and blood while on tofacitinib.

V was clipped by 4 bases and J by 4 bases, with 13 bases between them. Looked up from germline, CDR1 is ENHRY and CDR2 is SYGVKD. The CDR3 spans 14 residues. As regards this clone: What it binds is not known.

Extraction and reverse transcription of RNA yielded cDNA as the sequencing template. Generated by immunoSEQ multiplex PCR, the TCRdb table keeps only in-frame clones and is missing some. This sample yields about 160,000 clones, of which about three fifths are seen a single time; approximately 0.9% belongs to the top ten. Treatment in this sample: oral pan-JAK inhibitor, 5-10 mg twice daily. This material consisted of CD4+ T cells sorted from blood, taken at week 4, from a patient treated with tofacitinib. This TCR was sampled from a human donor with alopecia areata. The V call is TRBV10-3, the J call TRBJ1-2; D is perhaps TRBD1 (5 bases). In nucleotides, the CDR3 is TGTGCCATCAGTGGGCAGGGTATACTCTATGGCTACACCTTC. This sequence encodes CAISGQGILYGYTF.